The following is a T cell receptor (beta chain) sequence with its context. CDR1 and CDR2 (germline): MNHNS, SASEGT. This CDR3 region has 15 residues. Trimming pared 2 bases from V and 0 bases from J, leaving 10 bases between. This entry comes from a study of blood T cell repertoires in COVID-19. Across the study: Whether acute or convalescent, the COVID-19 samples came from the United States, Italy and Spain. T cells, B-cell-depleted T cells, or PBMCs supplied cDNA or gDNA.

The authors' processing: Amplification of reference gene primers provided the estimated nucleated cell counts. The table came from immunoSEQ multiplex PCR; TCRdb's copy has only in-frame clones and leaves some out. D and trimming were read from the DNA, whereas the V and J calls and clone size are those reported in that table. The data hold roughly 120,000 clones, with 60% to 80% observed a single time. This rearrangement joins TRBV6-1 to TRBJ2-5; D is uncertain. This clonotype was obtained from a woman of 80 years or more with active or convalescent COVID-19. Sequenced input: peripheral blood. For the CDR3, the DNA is TGTGCCAGCAGTGAATACAGAAAGTACCAAGAGACCCAGTACTTC. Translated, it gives CASSEYRKYQETQYF.